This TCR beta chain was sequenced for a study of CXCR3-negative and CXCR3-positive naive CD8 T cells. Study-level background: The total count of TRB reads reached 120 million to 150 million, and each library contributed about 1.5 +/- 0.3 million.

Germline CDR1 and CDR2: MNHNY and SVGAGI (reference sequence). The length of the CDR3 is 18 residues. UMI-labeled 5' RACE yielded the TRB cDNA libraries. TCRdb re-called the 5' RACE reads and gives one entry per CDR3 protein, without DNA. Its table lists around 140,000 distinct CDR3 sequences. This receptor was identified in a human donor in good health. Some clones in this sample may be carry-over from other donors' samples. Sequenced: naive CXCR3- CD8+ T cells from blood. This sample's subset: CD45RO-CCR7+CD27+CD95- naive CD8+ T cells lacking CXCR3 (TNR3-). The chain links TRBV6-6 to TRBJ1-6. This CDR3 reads CASSHLVVDSSYNSPLHF.